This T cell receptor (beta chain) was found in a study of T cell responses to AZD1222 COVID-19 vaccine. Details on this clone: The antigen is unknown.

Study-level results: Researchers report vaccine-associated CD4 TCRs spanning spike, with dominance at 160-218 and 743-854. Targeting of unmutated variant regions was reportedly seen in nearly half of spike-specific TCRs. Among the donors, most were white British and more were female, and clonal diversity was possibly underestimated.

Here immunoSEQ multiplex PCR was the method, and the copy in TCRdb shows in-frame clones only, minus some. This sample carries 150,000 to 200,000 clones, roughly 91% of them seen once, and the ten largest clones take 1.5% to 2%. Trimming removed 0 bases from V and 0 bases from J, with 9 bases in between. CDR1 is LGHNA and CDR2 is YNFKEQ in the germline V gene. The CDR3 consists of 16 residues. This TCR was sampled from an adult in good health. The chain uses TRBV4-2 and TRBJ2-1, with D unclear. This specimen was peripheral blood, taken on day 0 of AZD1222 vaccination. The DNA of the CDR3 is TGTGCCAGCAGCCAAGATGGTCTAGGCTCCTACAATGAGCAGTTCTTC. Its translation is CASSQDGLGSYNEQFF.